The next 23 T cell receptor beta chains were all read from a single sample in a study of T cell responses to AZD1222 COVID-19 vaccine (dated by TCRdb to about 2021). The time point label for this specimen denotes: baseline before first vaccination. Library prep was done by the immunoSEQ multiplex PCR assay. As stored in TCRdb, this immuneACCESS dataset retains in-frame rearrangements with V and J assigned. A fraction of the clones does not appear; measured against another copy, unresolved V genes explain less than half of the discrepancy, and the remainder lacks a known reason. The sample contains more than 65,000 clones, roughly 80% of them found a single time. In total, the top ten clones hold approximately 21% of the sample. The material was peripheral blood, obtained on day 0 of AZD1222 vaccination. The origin of the receptors is an adult in good health.

The chain joins TRBV18 to TRBJ2-1; the match to TRBD2 covers 9 bases. J lost 1 base, V lost 4 bases, and 11 bases had no gene match. CDR1 is KGHSH, CDR2 LQKENI, per germline. CDR3 length: 18 amino acids. CDR3 coding DNA: TGTGCCAGCTCACTTGGGACTAGCCCCCAAGTGTCCTACAATGAGCAGTTCTTC. This sequence encodes CASSLGTSPQVSYNEQFF.

There are a few counts of this clone. This chain connects TRBV5-1 to TRBJ2-1; 8 nucleotides align to TRBD2. The CDR3 consists of 15 residues. The V segment lost 3 bases and the J segment 7 bases; nucleotides outside the gene matches: 9. Germline CDR1 SGHRS, CDR2 YFSETQ. CDR3 bases: TGCGCCAGCAGCTCCCCGGGACTAGGGATTAATGAGCAGTTCTTC. Its translation: CASSSPGLGINEQFF.

This clone has just one count. This sequence joins TRBV20-1 and TRBJ2-7; TRBD1 is a possible D gene (5 bases). Per germline, CDR1 DFQATT and CDR2 SNEGSKA (reference sequence). The CDR3 loop spans 11 amino acids. Trimming removed 2 bases at V and 7 bases at J, with 9 bases between. The CDR3 sequence is CSARIGAEQYF. The CDR3, as DNA: TGCAGTGCTAGAATTGGGGCTGAGCAGTACTTC.

The V and J genes are TRBV6-2 or TRBV6-3 and TRBJ1-1, with a weak D call TRBD1 (6 bases). The germline V and J ends were trimmed by 5 bases and 1 base, with 8 bases remaining between them. CDR1 and CDR2 (germline): MNHEY, SVGEGT. CDR3 length: 13 amino acids. CDR3 residues: CASSLQGNTEAFF. CDR3 nucleotide sequence: TGTGCCAGCAGTCTACAGGGGAACACTGAAGCTTTCTTT.

The chain has TRBV3-1 (or the pseudogene TRBV3-2) and TRBJ2-4, with 7 bases matching TRBD2. The CDR3 loop spans 15 amino acids. Germline CDR1 is LGHDT and CDR2 is YNNKEL (reference sequence). V gave up 1 base and J gave up 5 bases; unmatched junction bases: 5. The CDR3 nucleotides are TGTGCCAGCAGCCAAGGTTGGCTAGCGGAAAACATTCAGTACTTC. It yields the protein CASSQGWLAENIQYF.

The V and J genes are TRBV27 and TRBJ1-4; D is possibly TRBD1 (5 bases). Germline V lookup: CDR1 MNHEY, CDR2 SMNVEV (reference sequence). This CDR3 spans 14 amino acids. V was shortened by 3 bases and J by 5 bases, with 10 bases between the two germline ends. CDR3 sequence (DNA): TGTGCCAGCAGTTTTCAGGGTGCAAATGAAAAACTGTTTTTT. Protein sequence: CASSFQGANEKLFF.

This clone has a single count. The chain couples TRBV5-1 to TRBJ2-5; D is ambiguous. Germline-derived CDR1 and CDR2 are SGHRS and YFSETQ. The germline V and J ends were trimmed by 0 bases and 1 base, with 7 bases remaining between them. This CDR3 region has 14 residues. CDR3 residues: CASSLGQVQETQYF. The CDR3 DNA reads as TGCGCCAGCAGCTTGGGGCAGGTCCAAGAGACCCAGTACTTC.

This chain links TRBV10-3 with TRBJ2-5; maybe TRBD1 (6 bases). Germline V lookup: CDR1 ENHRY, CDR2 SYGVKD. Trimming pared 5 bases from V and 5 bases from J, leaving 21 bases between. CDR3 length: 16 amino acids. The CDR3, as DNA: TGTGCCATCAGTAACGCGGACAGTTACGTCCAGGAGACCCAGTACTTC. Its translation: CAISNADSYVQETQYF.

The chain uses TRBV27 and TRBJ2-1, with D possibly TRBD2 on 5 matching bases. Germline lookup yields CDR1 MNHEY and CDR2 SMNVEV (reference sequence). CDR3 length: 13 residues. Trimming took off 5 bases at V and 9 bases at J, with 14 bases between the two ends. DNA for the CDR3: TGTGCCAGCAGTACTAGTATGCTCCGTGAGCAGTTCTTC. This codes for CASSTSMLREQFF.

The chain combines TRBV27 with TRBJ2-3; D is unclear. V shed 1 base and J shed 7 bases, with 6 bases lying between them. The CDR3 runs 12 residues. The germline gives CDR1 MNHEY, CDR2 SMNVEV (reference sequence). The CDR3 DNA reads as TGTGCCAGCAGTTTATTGGGAAATACGCAGTATTTT. Amino acids: CASSLLGNTQYF.

The chain uses TRBV19 and TRBJ1-1, with a tentative D call TRBD1 (6 bases). Germline V gene lookup returns CDR1 LNHDA and CDR2 SQIVND (reference sequence). This CDR3 contains 13 residues. V shed 1 base and J shed 7 bases, with 10 bases lying between them. The chain's CDR3 is CASSIAGDREAFF. DNA for the CDR3: TGTGCCAGTAGTATAGCAGGGGACCGTGAAGCTTTCTTT.

V is TRBV24-1 and J is TRBJ2-7; no firm D call. Germline V gives CDR1 KGHDR, CDR2 SFDVKD. Trimming cost V 4 bases and J 5 bases, with 5 bases left between them. The CDR3 runs 11 residues. The CDR3 protein is CATSEANEQYF. The CDR3 DNA is TGTGCCACCAGTGAAGCCAACGAGCAGTACTTC.

This chain connects TRBV19 to TRBJ1-4; D gene ambiguous. The CDR3 runs 12 residues. CDR1 is LNHDA, CDR2 SQIVND, per germline (reference sequence). V dropped 1 base and J dropped 8 bases, with 5 bases sitting between them. DNA of the CDR3: TGTGCCAGTAGTATAGGGGAAGAAAAACTGTTTTTT. It translates to CASSIGEEKLFF.

The chain recombines TRBV6-1 with TRBJ2-1; a possible D gene is TRBD1 (5 bases). V gave up 3 bases and J gave up 8 bases, with 14 bases separating them. Germline V gives CDR1 MNHNS, CDR2 SASEGT. CDR3 length equals 14 residues. Here the CDR3 DNA reads TGTGCCAGCAGTGAGCCTAAAACCAGGGATGAGCAGTTCTTC. Amino acids: CASSEPKTRDEQFF.

This clone was counted once. The rearrangement links TRBV3-1 (or the pseudogene TRBV3-2) to TRBJ2-1; D gene unclear. Deletions cut 0 bases from V and 3 bases from J, with 6 bases between. The CDR3 runs to 14 residues. CDR1 is LGHDT and CDR2 is YNNKEL in the germline V gene (reference sequence). CDR3 region: CASSQEGSYNEQFF. The CDR3 DNA follows: TGTGCCAGCAGCCAAGAAGGCAGCTACAATGAGCAGTTCTTC.

The CDR3 loop is CASSKPSGRNNEQFF. Written as DNA, the CDR3 is TGTGCCAGTAGTAAGCCTAGCGGGAGAAACAATGAGCAGTTCTTC. The gene calls are TRBV19 and TRBJ2-1; TRBD2 aligns across 10 bases. J gave up 5 bases and V 4 bases, and 5 bases lay outside the gene matches. The CDR3 totals 15 residues. Germline CDR1 is LNHDA and CDR2 is SQIVND (reference sequence).

This clone was counted between two and nine times. The V and J genes are TRBV27 and TRBJ1-6; possible D gene TRBD1, 6 bases. Trimming took off 4 bases at V and 9 bases at J, with 19 bases between the two ends. Germline CDR1 reads MNHEY; CDR2 reads SMNVEV (reference sequence). This CDR3 spans 16 amino acids. DNA of the CDR3: TGTGCCAGCAGTTCGAAGGGGGTTGTTTACGGTTCACCCCTCCACTTT. Protein sequence: CASSSKGVVYGSPLHF.

This clone was seen a handful of times. The gene calls are TRBV7-2 and TRBJ1-5; 8 nucleotides line up with TRBD1. Per the germline V gene, CDR1 is SGHTA and CDR2 is FQGNSA. J was trimmed by 4 bases and V by 5 bases; bases with no gene match: 10. This CDR3 spans 16 amino acids. The CDR3 protein is CASSPRAGGGNQPQHF. The CDR3, as DNA: TGTGCCAGCAGCCCACGGGCAGGGGGCGGTAATCAGCCCCAGCATTTT.

The chain couples TRBV4-1 to TRBJ1-5; maybe TRBD1 (5 bases). Trimming removed 1 base at V and 2 bases at J, with 12 bases between. Germline V gene sequence: CDR1 MGHRA, CDR2 YSYEKL. This CDR3 is 16 amino acids long. CDR3 nucleotides: TGCGCCAGCAGCCAAGGATCTCCGGGGGGCAATCAGCCCCAGCATTTT. Amino acids: CASSQGSPGGNQPQHF.

The gene calls are TRBV5-1 and TRBJ2-7, with a weak D call TRBD1 (6 bases). The V end lost 4 bases, the J end lost 0 bases, and 20 bases lay between the germline ends. This CDR3 contains 17 residues. Germline CDR1 SGHRS, CDR2 YFSETQ. The CDR3 DNA sequence: TGCGCCAGCAGCCCGGAAGTCTCAGGGGTTGCCTCCTACGAGCAGTACTTC. This sequence encodes CASSPEVSGVASYEQYF.

The J gene is TRBJ1-3, the V gene TRBV30, with D possibly TRBD1 on 6 matching bases. Trimming removed 4 bases at V and 0 bases at J, with 13 bases between. This CDR3 contains 15 residues. Germline CDR1 and CDR2: GTSNPN and SVGIG (reference sequence). CDR3 sequence reads: CAWKGGPGSGNTIYF. In nucleotides, the CDR3 is TGTGCCTGGAAAGGGGGACCGGGCTCTGGAAACACCATATATTTT.

The table lists this clone with many counts. For the CDR3, the DNA is TGTGCCAGCAGCTTAATGCCACCAGAACCCTACGAGCAGTACTTC. It translates to CASSLMPPEPYEQYF. The rearrangement links TRBV7-9 to TRBJ2-7, with D unclear. Trimming shortened V by 2 bases and J by 2 bases, and 13 bases separated the two germline ends. The V gene's germline CDR1 is SEHNR and CDR2 FQNEAQ (reference sequence). The CDR3 length is 15 residues.

This clone was observed a few times. This chain uses TRBV19 with TRBJ2-1, with D perhaps TRBD2 (5 bases). Per germline, CDR1 LNHDA and CDR2 SQIVND (reference sequence). Trimming pared 7 bases from V and 1 base from J, leaving 11 bases between. The CDR3 is made up of 14 amino acids. Here the CDR3 DNA reads TGTGCCAGTATGGACCTAGCTTCCTACAATGAGCAGTTCTTC. Its translation: CASMDLASYNEQFF.